The source of this T cell receptor beta chain is a study of T-cell memory formation after mild COVID-19. Study results and limitations: Memory cells collected pre-infection included some clones that later responded, suggesting cross-reactive memory joined. CD4/CD8 balance characterized clones contracting day 15 to 85, and CD4+ skew characterized later expanders.

V dropped 0 bases and J dropped 5 bases, with 5 bases sitting between them. This CDR3 contains 13 residues. Many counts were recorded for this clonotype. Its specificity is unknown. Constant-segment primers served in 5'RACE that generated TCR alpha and TCR beta cDNA libraries bearing sample barcodes and UMIs. TCRdb re-analysed the 5' RACE reads in MiXCR, keeping a single row per CDR3 protein. The table shows a few hundred thousand distinct CDR3 sequences, with roughly 20% occurring only once. V gene TRBV12-3 or TRBV12-4 combines with J gene TRBJ1-5; perhaps TRBD1 as D (5 bases). Sequencing was performed on PBMCs or a T cell subset sorted from them (not recorded which). The receptor comes from a man between 18 and 35 years old who had mild COVID-19 (a few samples of this study predate the infection). Cell type and time point are not known. The CDR3 region is CASSLAGDQPQHF. CDR3 DNA sequence: TGTGCCAGCAGTTTAGCGGGGGATCAGCCCCAGCATTTT.